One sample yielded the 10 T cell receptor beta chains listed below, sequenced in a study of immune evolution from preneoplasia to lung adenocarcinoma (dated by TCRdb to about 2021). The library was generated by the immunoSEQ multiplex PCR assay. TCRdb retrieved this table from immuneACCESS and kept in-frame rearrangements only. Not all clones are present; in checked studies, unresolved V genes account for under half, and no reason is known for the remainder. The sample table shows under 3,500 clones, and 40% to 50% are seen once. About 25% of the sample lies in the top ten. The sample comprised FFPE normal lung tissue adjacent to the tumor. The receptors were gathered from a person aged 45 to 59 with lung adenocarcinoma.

The CDR3 DNA reads as TGTGCCTGGACGACAGGGGGCACTGAAGCTTTCTTT. Its translation is CAWTTGGTEAFF. The V call is TRBV30, the J call TRBJ1-1, with 9 nucleotides matching TRBD1. J was trimmed by 4 bases and V by 4 bases; bases with no gene match: 1. The germline V gene encodes CDR1 GTSNPN and CDR2 SVGIG (reference sequence). This CDR3 comprises 12 residues.

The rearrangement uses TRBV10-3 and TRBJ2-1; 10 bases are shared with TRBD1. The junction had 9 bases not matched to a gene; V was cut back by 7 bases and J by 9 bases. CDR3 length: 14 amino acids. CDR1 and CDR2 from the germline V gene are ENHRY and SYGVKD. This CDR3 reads CAITAGTGVLEQFF. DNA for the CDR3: TGTGCCATCACCGCCGGGACAGGGGTGCTTGAGCAGTTCTTC.

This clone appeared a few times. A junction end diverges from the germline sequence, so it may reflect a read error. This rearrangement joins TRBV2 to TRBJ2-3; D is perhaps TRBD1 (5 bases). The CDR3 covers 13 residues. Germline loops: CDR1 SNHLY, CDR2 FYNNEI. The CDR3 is CASTESRESTQYF. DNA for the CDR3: TGTGCCAGCACTGAATCCAGGGAAAGTACGCAGTATTTT. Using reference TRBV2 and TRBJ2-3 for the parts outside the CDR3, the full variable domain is EPEVTQTPSHQVTQMGQEVILRCVPISNHLYFYWYRQILGQKVEFLVSFYNNEISEKSEIFDDQFSVERPDGSNFTLKIRSTKLEDSAMYFCASTESRESTQYFGPGTRLTVL.

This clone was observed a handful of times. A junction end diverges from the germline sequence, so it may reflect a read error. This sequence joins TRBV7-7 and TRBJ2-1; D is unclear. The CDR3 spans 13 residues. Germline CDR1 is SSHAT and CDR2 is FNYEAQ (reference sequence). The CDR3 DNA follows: TGTGCTAGCAGCTTAGAGGTGCACAATGAGCAGTTCTTC. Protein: CASSLEVHNEQFF.

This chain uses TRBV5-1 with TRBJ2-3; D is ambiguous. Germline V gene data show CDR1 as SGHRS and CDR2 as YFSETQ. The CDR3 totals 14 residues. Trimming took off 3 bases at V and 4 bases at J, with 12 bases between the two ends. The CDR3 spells CASSWGMSPDTQYF. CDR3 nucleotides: TGCGCCAGCAGCTGGGGTATGTCCCCAGATACGCAGTATTTT.

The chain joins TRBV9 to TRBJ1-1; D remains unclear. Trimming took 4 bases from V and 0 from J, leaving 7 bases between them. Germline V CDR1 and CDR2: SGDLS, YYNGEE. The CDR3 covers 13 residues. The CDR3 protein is CASSPLMNTEAFF. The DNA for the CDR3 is TGTGCCAGCAGCCCGCTCATGAACACTGAAGCTTTCTTT.

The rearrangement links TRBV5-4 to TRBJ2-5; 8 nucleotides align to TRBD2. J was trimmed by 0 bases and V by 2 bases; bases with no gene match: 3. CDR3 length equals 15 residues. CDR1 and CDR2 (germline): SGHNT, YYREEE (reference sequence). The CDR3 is CASSFGGGYQETQYF. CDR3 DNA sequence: TGTGCCAGCAGCTTCGGCGGGGGGTACCAAGAGACCCAGTACTTC.

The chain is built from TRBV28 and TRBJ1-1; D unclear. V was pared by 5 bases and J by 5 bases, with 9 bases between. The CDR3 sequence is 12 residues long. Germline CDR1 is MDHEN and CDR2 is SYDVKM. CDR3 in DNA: TGTGCCAGCAGTACCGGAAGAACTGAAGCTTTCTTT. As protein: CASSTGRTEAFF. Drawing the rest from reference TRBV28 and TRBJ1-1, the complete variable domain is DVKVTQSSRYLVKRTGEKVFLECVQDMDHENMFWYRQDPGLGLRLIYFSYDVKMKEKGDIPEGYSVSREKKERFSLILESASTNQTSMYLCASSTGRTEAFFGQGTRLTVV.

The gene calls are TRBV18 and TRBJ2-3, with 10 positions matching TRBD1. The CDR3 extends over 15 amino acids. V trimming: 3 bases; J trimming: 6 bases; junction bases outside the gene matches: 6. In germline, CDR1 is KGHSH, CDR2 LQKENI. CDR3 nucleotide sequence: TGTGCCAGCTCACCGGGACAGGGGTTAGTTGATACGCAGTATTTT. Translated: CASSPGQGLVDTQYF.

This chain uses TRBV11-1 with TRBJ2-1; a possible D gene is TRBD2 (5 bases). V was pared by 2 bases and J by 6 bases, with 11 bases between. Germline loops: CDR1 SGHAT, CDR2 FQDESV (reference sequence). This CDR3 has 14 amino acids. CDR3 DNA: TGTGCCAGCAGCTTACAGGTCCGGGGCAATGAGCAGTTCTTC. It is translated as CASSLQVRGNEQFF.